These 12 T cell receptor beta chains came from one sample sequenced in a study of CD8+ T cells in alopecia areata (dated by TCRdb to 2016 to 2018). The library came from the immunoSEQ multiplex PCR assay. RNA was extracted from all samples and reverse transcribed into cDNA, which served as template for TCR sequencing. This is the immuneACCESS table as TCRdb keeps it, with only in-frame sequences that have V and J called. A part of the clones is gone; compared with another copy, unresolved V genes explain less than half, and the rest is unexplained. This sample has some 3,100 clones, none of them a singleton. The leading ten clones occupy around 38% of the sample. What was sequenced was lesional skin. The source of these receptors is a C3H/HeJ mouse with alopecia areata. This strain has the MHC haplotype H2-k.

This clone qualifies as medium-sized. Gene names refer to mouse genes. The read comes to an end 4 residues before the CDR3 does, leaving the germline J gene to fill in the end. V is TRBV14 and J is TRBJ1-1; 12 bases map to TRBD1. Germline assignment: CDR1 SGHDT and CDR2 FRDEAV. The CDR3 loop spans 14 amino acids. This chain's CDR3 is CASSAGTGGAEVFF. Partial CDR3 DNA: TGTGCCAGCAGCGCCGGGACAGGGGGCGCA.

With regard to this clone: The listed genes are named as in mouse. The read comes to an end 4 residues before the CDR3 does, leaving the germline J gene to fill in the end. V is TRBV15 and J is TRBJ1-5; D gene ambiguous. This CDR3 spans 12 amino acids. Germline CDR1 and CDR2: SGHND and FRSKSL. The CDR3: CASSFVGPAPLF. The part of the CDR3 DNA that was read is TGTGCCAGCAGTTTTGTGGGGCCA.

This clone was detected ten times or more. Gene names and germline match the mouse. The CDR3: CASSFRDSYAEQFF. The DNA read from the CDR3 is TGTGCCAGCAGTTTCCGGGACAGCTATGCT. The chain has TRBV13-3 and TRBJ2-1, with 7 bases fitting TRBD1. The sequence runs out 4 residues before the end of the CDR3; the remainder is reconstructed from the germline J gene. Looked up from germline, CDR1 is NNHDY and CDR2 is SYVADS. The CDR3 has 14 amino acids. The trim removed 4 bases at V and 3 bases at J, leaving 4 bases unmatched.

This clone was counted ten times or more. Gene names refer to mouse genes. The observed sequence ends 4 residues before the CDR3 terminus, with the missing tail filled in from the germline J gene. J is TRBJ2-4 and V is TRBV13-3, with 11 bases fitting TRBD2. CDR1 NNHDY and CDR2 SYVADS come from the germline V gene. The CDR3 runs to 14 residues. J lost 1 base, V lost 9 bases, and 4 bases had no gene match. CDR3 amino acids: CATSTGGGQNTLYF. Partial CDR3 DNA: TGTGCCACTTCGACTGGGGGGGGTCAAAAC.

Many counts were recorded for this clone. The listed TCRdb protein conflicts with the DNA translation at residue 12, and the protein shown is translated directly from the DNA. The gene names given are mouse names. The CDR3 extends 3 residues past the end of the read, so its final part is completed from the germline J gene. The genes are TRBV13-1 and TRBJ1-3, with 8 nucleotides matching TRBD1. The CDR3 extends over 15 amino acids. Looked up from germline, CDR1 is NSHNY and CDR2 is SYGAGN. V lost 0 bases to trimming and J lost 2 bases; unmatched junction nucleotides: 1. CDR3 residues: CASSDDRGAGNTLYF. CDR3 DNA (partial): TGTGCCAGCAGTGATGACAGGGGGGCTGGAAATACG.

With regard to this clone: This may arise from a read error, as a much more abundant clone is one base away. The germline and genes are mouse ones. CDR3 DNA, as far as it was read: TGTGCCAGCAGCTCATCCGGGACAGGGGGCTTTGCT. Its translation: CASSSSGTGGFA. In full, the CDR3 reads CASSSSGTGGFAEQFF. V usage is TRBV29 and J usage is TRBJ2-1; 12 bases are shared with TRBD1. With the read ending 4 residues before the CDR3 end, the germline J gene is used to fill in that end. Per the germline V gene, CDR1 is MSHET and CDR2 is SYDVDS. The CDR3 totals 16 residues.

This clone appeared many times. The genes are named according to mouse. The read terminates 4 residues before the CDR3 end, so the remaining end is supplied by the germline J gene. The chain employs TRBV16 and TRBJ2-3; D unresolved. This CDR3 is 12 amino acids long. Germline CDR1 is SGHSA and CDR2 is FRNQAP. The CDR3 DNA, read in part, is TGTGCAAGCAGCTTAGTAGGAGAA. It encodes CASSLVGE. The CDR3 as a whole reads CASSLVGETLYF.

This clone was observed many times. Gene names follow the mouse nomenclature. The read finishes 4 residues shy of the CDR3 end, and the germline J gene is used to complete it. This chain links TRBV19 with TRBJ1-1; tentatively, D is TRBD1 (6 bases). Germline V gene lookup returns CDR1 FNHDT and CDR2 SITEND (reference sequence). Between the trimmed V and J ends, which lost 4 bases and 0 bases, there was a span of 10 bases. This CDR3 is built from 14 residues. The sequenced CDR3 bases are TGTGCCAGCAGTCGGGACAATGCAAACACA. It is translated as CASSRDNANT. The CDR3 reads in full as CASSRDNANTEVFF.

This clone was recorded at least ten times. Gene names follow the mouse nomenclature. The read ends 4 residues before the CDR3 terminus; that terminus is restored from the germline J gene. This rearrangement joins TRBV31 to TRBJ1-2; 7 bases are shared with TRBD1. Germline CDR1 GKSSPN, CDR2 SITVG. The CDR3 has 14 residues. V lost 3 bases, J lost 2 bases, and 6 bases stayed unmatched. CDR3 sequence: CAWSPDRVNSDYTF. The DNA read from the CDR3 is TGTGCCTGGAGCCCCGACAGGGTCAACTCC.

This clone was picked up a small number of times. Here the gene names and germline are mouse. The CDR3 end is not reached by the read, which stops 4 residues before it; the germline J gene fills it in. The V call is TRBV5, the J call TRBJ2-1, with 12 bases matching TRBD1. The length of the CDR3 is 15 residues. The V segment lost 4 bases and the J segment 6 bases; nucleotides outside the gene matches: 4. Germline-derived CDR1 and CDR2 are LGHNA and YNLKQL (reference sequence). The sequenced part of the CDR3 DNA is TGTGCCAGCAGCCTCGGGACAGGGGGCTTTGCT. It is translated as CASSLGTGGFA. The whole CDR3 reads CASSLGTGGFAEQFF.

This clone was detected many times. The genes are named according to mouse. The read terminates 4 residues before the CDR3 end, so the remaining end is supplied by the germline J gene. The rearrangement joins TRBV13-1 to TRBJ2-7, with D unclear. CDR3 length equals 11 residues. Germline V gene data show CDR1 as NSHNY and CDR2 as SYGAGN. The CDR3 loop reads CASSLTDEQYF. The sequenced part of the CDR3 DNA is TGTGCCAGCAGTTTAACAGAT.

This clone was seen many times. Gene names are mouse gene names. The sequence runs out 4 residues before the end of the CDR3; the remainder is reconstructed from the germline J gene. V is TRBV19 and J is TRBJ2-7; D possibly corresponds to TRBD2 (6 bases). The CDR3 runs to 14 residues. CDR1 is FNHDT and CDR2 is SITEND in the germline V gene (reference sequence). Deletions cut 2 bases from V and 0 bases from J, with 9 bases between. Partial CDR3 DNA: TGTGCCAGCAGTATGATGGGGGTCTCCTAT. It translates to CASSMMGVSY. The entire CDR3 protein reads CASSMMGVSYEQYF.